This is a list of T cell receptor beta chains from one sample in a study of shared clonotypes between healthy human individuals. Some clones are missing from TCRdb's copy, which holds only in-frame ones; the method was immunoSEQ multiplex PCR. Here the sample spans around 700,000 clones, around 90% being singletons. Sequencing was done on a sample of naive CD8+ T cells sorted from blood. Receptors originate from a man aged 30 to 39 in good health. Each CDR3 is given with its conserved first and last residue. D genes are given only for firm matches. Not every row has a clone size; where given, it reads once, few, many or a size class.

abundance: .
j_gene: TRBJ2-1
len: 9
d_gene: .
v_gene: TRBV29-1
CDR3aa: CSVTTKQFF
CDR3nt: TGCAGCGTAACTACAAAGCAGTTCTTC

abundance: .
j_gene: TRBJ2-5
len: 14
d_gene: .
v_gene: TRBV7-9
CDR3aa: CASSPPAGKETQYF
CDR3nt: TGTGCCAGCAGCCCGCCGGCGGGGAAGGAGACCCAGTACTTC

abundance: .
j_gene: TRBJ2-7
len: 14
d_gene: TRBD2
v_gene: TRBV28
CDR3aa: CASSLPSGDYEQYF
CDR3nt: TGTGCCAGCAGTTTGCCTAGCGGGGATTACGAGCAGTACTTC

abundance: .
j_gene: TRBJ2-1
len: 17
d_gene: TRBD2
v_gene: TRBV11-2
CDR3aa: CASSPYPGLAGDNEQFF
CDR3nt: TGTGCCAGCAGCCCATATCCTGGACTAGCGGGGGACAATGAGCAGTTCTTC

abundance: .
j_gene: TRBJ2-7
len: 15
d_gene: TRBD2
v_gene: TRBV28
CDR3aa: CASSSPGTSAFEQYF
CDR3nt: TGTGCCAGCAGCTCCCCCGGGACTAGCGCTTTCGAGCAGTACTTC

abundance: .
j_gene: TRBJ2-7
len: 17
d_gene: .
v_gene: TRBV27
CDR3aa: CASSLSAGVPPIYEQYF
CDR3nt: TGTGCCAGCAGTTTATCAGCCGGGGTTCCCCCAATCTACGAGCAGTACTTC

abundance: .
j_gene: TRBJ1-1
len: 15
d_gene: TRBD1
v_gene: TRBV4-2
CDR3aa: CASSPDRALNTEAFF
CDR3nt: TGTGCCAGCAGCCCGGACAGGGCGTTGAACACTGAAGCTTTCTTT

abundance: once
j_gene: TRBJ2-7
len: 15
d_gene: TRBD2
v_gene: TRBV7-9
CDR3aa: CASSLKTSGRDEQYF
CDR3nt: TGTGCCAGCAGCTTAAAGACTAGCGGGAGAGACGAGCAGTACTTC

abundance: .
j_gene: TRBJ2-7
len: 15
d_gene: .
v_gene: TRBV7-8
CDR3aa: CASSLWGPSSYEQYF
CDR3nt: TGTGCCAGCAGCTTATGGGGGCCAAGCTCCTACGAGCAGTACTTC

abundance: .
j_gene: TRBJ1-2
len: 13
d_gene: TRBD1
v_gene: TRBV29-1
CDR3aa: CSVDTGTGNGYTF
CDR3nt: TGCAGCGTTGACACCGGGACAGGGAATGGCTACACCTTC

abundance: .
j_gene: TRBJ2-5
len: 17
d_gene: TRBD2
v_gene: TRBV28
CDR3aa: CASSLGTSGRLQETQYF
CDR3nt: TGTGCCAGCAGCCTCGGGACTAGCGGTCGACTCCAAGAGACCCAGTACTTC

abundance: .
j_gene: TRBJ2-5
len: 15
d_gene: TRBD2
v_gene: TRBV7-8
CDR3aa: CASRFIRGGEETQYF
CDR3nt: TGTGCCAGCAGGTTCATTCGGGGGGGAGAAGAGACCCAGTACTTC

abundance: .
j_gene: TRBJ2-3
len: 20
d_gene: .
v_gene: TRBV9
CDR3aa: CASSVNLGSARRGDLATQYF
CDR3nt: TGTGCCAGCAGCGTTAACTTAGGGAGTGCTAGAAGGGGAGATTTGGCTACGCAGTATTTT

abundance: .
j_gene: TRBJ2-3
len: 15
d_gene: TRBD2
v_gene: TRBV27
CDR3aa: CASRLGLASADTQYF
CDR3nt: TGTGCCAGCAGACTGGGACTAGCTTCCGCAGATACGCAGTATTTT

abundance: .
j_gene: TRBJ1-2
len: 15
d_gene: TRBD1
v_gene: TRBV18
CDR3aa: CASSPGSGGGYGYTF
CDR3nt: TGTGCCAGCTCACCAGGATCAGGGGGAGGCTATGGCTACACCTTC

abundance: .
j_gene: TRBJ2-1
len: 16
d_gene: TRBD2
v_gene: TRBV7-9
CDR3aa: CANLPTSGRPYNEQFF
CDR3nt: TGTGCCAACCTTCCGACTAGCGGGAGGCCCTACAATGAGCAGTTCTTC

abundance: .
j_gene: TRBJ2-6
len: 14
d_gene: .
v_gene: TRBV27
CDR3aa: CASSPVGGANVLTF
CDR3nt: TGTGCCAGCAGTCCCGTGGGGGGGGCCAACGTCCTGACTTTC

abundance: .
j_gene: TRBJ2-5
len: 15
d_gene: .
v_gene: TRBV7-7
CDR3aa: CASSLNRRLQETQYF
CDR3nt: TGTGCCAGCAGCTTAAACCGGCGGTTACAAGAGACCCAGTACTTC

abundance: .
j_gene: TRBJ2-3
len: 12
d_gene: .
v_gene: TRBV9
CDR3aa: CASSVGDDTQYF
CDR3nt: TGTGCCAGCAGCGTAGGCGACGATACGCAGTATTTT

abundance: few
j_gene: TRBJ2-5
len: 18
d_gene: TRBD2
v_gene: TRBV4-1
CDR3aa: CASSQGLAGGAMGETQYF
CDR3nt: TGCGCCAGCAGCCAAGGACTAGCGGGAGGAGCTATGGGAGAGACCCAGTACTTC

abundance: .
j_gene: TRBJ2-3
len: 12
d_gene: .
v_gene: TRBV6-4
CDR3aa: CASSCTTDTQYF
CDR3nt: TGTGCCAGCAGTTGCACCACAGATACGCAGTATTTT

abundance: .
j_gene: TRBJ2-5
len: 15
d_gene: TRBD2
v_gene: TRBV19
CDR3aa: CASSETSGNVETQYF
CDR3nt: TGTGCCAGTAGTGAGACTAGCGGGAACGTGGAGACCCAGTACTTC

abundance: .
j_gene: TRBJ2-5
len: 14
d_gene: .
v_gene: TRBV15
CDR3aa: CATSRGGVQETQYF
CDR3nt: TGTGCCACCAGCAGAGGTGGGGTCCAAGAGACCCAGTACTTC

abundance: .
j_gene: TRBJ2-1
len: 14
d_gene: TRBD2
v_gene: TRBV27
CDR3aa: CASSPDRLAYEQFF
CDR3nt: TGTGCCAGCAGTCCCGATCGACTAGCATATGAGCAGTTCTTC

abundance: .
j_gene: TRBJ2-3
len: 13
d_gene: .
v_gene: TRBV4-1
CDR3aa: CASSQDHADTQYF
CDR3nt: TGCGCCAGCAGCCAAGATCATGCAGATACGCAGTATTTT

abundance: .
j_gene: TRBJ2-2
len: 14
d_gene: .
v_gene: TRBV7-9
CDR3aa: CASSLMGRDGELFF
CDR3nt: TGTGCCAGCAGCTTAATGGGCAGGGACGGGGAGCTGTTTTTT

abundance: once
j_gene: TRBJ2-3
len: 12
d_gene: TRBD2
v_gene: TRBV7-9
CDR3aa: CASKAGSDTQYF
CDR3nt: TGTGCCAGCAAAGCGGGATCAGATACGCAGTATTTT

abundance: .
j_gene: TRBJ1-5
len: 14
d_gene: .
v_gene: TRBV27
CDR3aa: CASSFRGGYQPQHF
CDR3nt: TGTGCCAGCAGTTTTCGGGGGGGCTATCAGCCCCAGCATTTT

abundance: .
j_gene: TRBJ2-5
len: 13
d_gene: TRBD1
v_gene: TRBV5-4
CDR3aa: CASSGTDRETQYF
CDR3nt: TGTGCCAGCAGCGGGACAGACCGAGAGACCCAGTACTTC

abundance: .
j_gene: TRBJ2-7
len: 16
d_gene: TRBD1
v_gene: TRBV7-9
CDR3aa: CASSLLRQGASYEQYF
CDR3nt: TGTGCCAGCAGCTTACTCCGACAGGGGGCTTCTTACGAGCAGTACTTC

abundance: .
j_gene: TRBJ2-7
len: 13
d_gene: .
v_gene: TRBV28
CDR3aa: CASSFGYSYEQYF
CDR3nt: TGTGCCAGCAGTTTCGGCTATTCCTACGAGCAGTACTTC

abundance: .
j_gene: TRBJ2-7
len: 15
d_gene: TRBD2
v_gene: TRBV4-1
CDR3aa: CASSWGTSGRYEQYF
CDR3nt: TGCGCCAGCAGCTGGGGGACTAGCGGGCGCTACGAGCAGTACTTC

abundance: .
j_gene: TRBJ2-3
len: 13
d_gene: .
v_gene: TRBV13
CDR3aa: CASSSPNTDTQYF
CDR3nt: TGTGCCAGCAGCTCCCCTAACACAGATACGCAGTATTTT

abundance: .
j_gene: TRBJ1-5
len: 18
d_gene: .
v_gene: TRBV28
CDR3aa: CASSFWEESGRLNQPQHF
CDR3nt: TGTGCCAGCAGTTTTTGGGAAGAATCAGGGAGGTTGAATCAGCCCCAGCATTTT

abundance: .
j_gene: TRBJ2-1
len: 15
d_gene: TRBD1
v_gene: TRBV27
CDR3aa: CASSSRPTGGNEQFF
CDR3nt: TGTGCCAGCAGCTCCCGTCCCACAGGGGGCAATGAGCAGTTCTTC

abundance: .
j_gene: TRBJ2-5
len: 15
d_gene: TRBD2
v_gene: TRBV13
CDR3aa: CASASALAGGETQYF
CDR3nt: TGTGCCAGCGCCTCCGCCCTAGCGGGAGGGGAGACCCAGTACTTC

abundance: .
j_gene: TRBJ2-7
len: 14
d_gene: .
v_gene: TRBV2
CDR3aa: CAISRQESSYEQYF
CDR3nt: TGTGCCATTTCACGACAGGAGAGCTCCTACGAGCAGTACTTC

abundance: .
j_gene: TRBJ2-7
len: 12
d_gene: .
v_gene: TRBV29-1
CDR3aa: CSVEKENYEQYF
CDR3nt: TGCAGCGTTGAAAAGGAAAACTACGAGCAGTACTTC

abundance: once
j_gene: TRBJ2-1
len: 14
d_gene: .
v_gene: TRBV4-1
CDR3aa: CASSQGEGYNEQFF
CDR3nt: TGCGCCAGCAGCCAAGGTGAGGGATACAATGAGCAGTTCTTC

abundance: .
j_gene: TRBJ2-2
len: 15
d_gene: .
v_gene: TRBV29-1
CDR3aa: CSVEDRLSNTGELFF
CDR3nt: TGCAGCGTTGAAGATCGTCTTTCCAACACCGGGGAGCTGTTTTTT

abundance: .
j_gene: TRBJ1-1
len: 15
d_gene: .
v_gene: TRBV5-5
CDR3aa: CASSLIMIMNTEAFF
CDR3nt: TGTGCCAGCAGCTTAATTATGATTATGAACACTGAAGCTTTCTTT

abundance: once
j_gene: TRBJ1-1
len: 14
d_gene: TRBD1
v_gene: TRBV6-1
CDR3aa: CASSGRDRAGEAFF
CDR3nt: TGTGCCAGCAGTGGCCGGGACAGGGCGGGTGAAGCTTTCTTT

abundance: .
j_gene: TRBJ2-7
len: 15
d_gene: .
v_gene: TRBV7-2
CDR3aa: CASSLQGYSGDEQYF
CDR3nt: TGTGCCAGCAGCTTACAGGGCTACTCAGGGGACGAGCAGTACTTC

abundance: .
j_gene: TRBJ2-1
len: 15
d_gene: .
v_gene: TRBV7-6
CDR3aa: CASSGSGPTHNEQFF
CDR3nt: TGTGCCAGCAGCGGGTCGGGACCGACACACAATGAGCAGTTCTTC

abundance: .
j_gene: TRBJ2-7
len: 14
d_gene: .
v_gene: TRBV11-2
CDR3aa: CASSPPGVIYEQYF
CDR3nt: TGTGCCAGCAGCCCCCCAGGGGTGATCTACGAGCAGTACTTC

abundance: .
j_gene: TRBJ1-2
len: 14
d_gene: .
v_gene: TRBV6-1
CDR3aa: CASSEIGGNYGYTF
CDR3nt: TGTGCCAGCAGTGAAATTGGAGGGAACTATGGCTACACCTTC

abundance: .
j_gene: TRBJ2-3
len: 14
d_gene: .
v_gene: TRBV28
CDR3aa: CASSLRVSTDTQYF
CDR3nt: TGTGCCAGCAGTTTGAGGGTTAGCACAGATACGCAGTATTTT

abundance: .
j_gene: TRBJ2-7
len: 16
d_gene: TRBD1
v_gene: TRBV28
CDR3aa: CASSFPSGQESYEQYF
CDR3nt: TGTGCCAGCAGTTTCCCCTCGGGACAGGAGTCCTACGAGCAGTACTTC

abundance: .
j_gene: TRBJ2-3
len: 17
d_gene: TRBD2
v_gene: TRBV15
CDR3aa: CATSRDSRREIADTQYF
CDR3nt: TGTGCCACCAGCAGAGATTCAAGGCGGGAGATAGCAGATACGCAGTATTTT

abundance: .
j_gene: TRBJ1-5
len: 14
d_gene: TRBD1
v_gene: TRBV11-2
CDR3aa: CASSQGGYNQPQHF
CDR3nt: TGTGCCAGCAGCCAGGGGGGGTACAATCAGCCCCAGCATTTT

abundance: .
j_gene: TRBJ2-2
len: 16
d_gene: .
v_gene: TRBV11-2
CDR3aa: CASSLVGGVITGELFF
CDR3nt: TGTGCCAGCAGCTTAGTAGGCGGGGTCATCACCGGGGAGCTGTTTTTT

abundance: .
j_gene: TRBJ1-1
len: 14
d_gene: .
v_gene: TRBV27
CDR3aa: CASGEMGRNTEAFF
CDR3nt: TGTGCCAGCGGGGAAATGGGGCGGAACACTGAAGCTTTCTTT